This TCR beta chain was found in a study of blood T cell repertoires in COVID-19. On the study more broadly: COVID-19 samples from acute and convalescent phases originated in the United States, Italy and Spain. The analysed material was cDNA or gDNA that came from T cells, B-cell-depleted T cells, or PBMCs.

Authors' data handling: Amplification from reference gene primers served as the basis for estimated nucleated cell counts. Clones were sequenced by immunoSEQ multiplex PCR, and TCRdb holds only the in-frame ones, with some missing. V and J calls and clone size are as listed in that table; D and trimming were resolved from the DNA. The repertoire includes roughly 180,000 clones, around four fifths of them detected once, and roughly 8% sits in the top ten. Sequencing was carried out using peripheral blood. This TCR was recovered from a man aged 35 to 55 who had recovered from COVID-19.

The CDR3 sequence is CASSVGDSPTQYF. The DNA of the CDR3 is TGTGCCAGCAGCGTAGGGGACAGCCCGACCCAGTACTTC. The V and J genes are TRBV9 and TRBJ2-5; 7 nucleotides agree with TRBD1. Germline CDR1 is SGDLS and CDR2 is YYNGEE. This CDR3 spans 13 amino acids. J lost 7 bases, V lost 0 bases, and 3 bases had no gene match. The full variable domain, completed using reference TRBV9 and TRBJ2-5, is DSGVTQTPKHLITATGQRVTLRCSPRSGDLSVYWYQQSLDQGLQFLIQYYNGEERAKGNILERFSAQQFPDLHSELNLSSLELGDSALYFCASSVGDSPTQYFGPGTRLLVL.